This T cell receptor (beta chain) comes out of a study of blood T cell repertoires in COVID-19. As for the study in general: Both acute and convalescent COVID-19 samples were obtained from the United States, Italy and Spain. PBMCs, B-cell-depleted T cells, or T cells were the source of the cDNA or gDNA that made up the material.

Germline CDR1 SGHNT, CDR2 YYREEE (reference sequence). The CDR3 has 16 residues. The V end lost 0 bases, the J end lost 1 base, and 13 bases lay between the germline ends. Original handling: The assay estimated nucleated cells by amplifying reference gene primers. The method was immunoSEQ multiplex PCR; TCRdb's version includes in-frame clones alone and lacks a portion of them. From that table come the V and J calls and clone size; the DNA was used to work out D and trimming. The repertoire holds approximately 90,000 clones, 89% seen once, with 3% to 4% in the top ten. The sequence was collected from a woman in her sixties or seventies with acute or convalescent COVID-19. This rearrangement joins TRBV5-4 to TRBJ1-1; tentative D call: TRBD1 (6 bases). The sequenced sample consisted of peripheral blood. The CDR3 protein is CASSLAWDTENTEAFF. The CDR3 region has the DNA TGTGCCAGCAGCTTGGCTTGGGACACGGAGAACACTGAAGCTTTCTTT.